This T cell receptor beta chain was profiled in a study of blood T cell repertoires in COVID-19. About the research overall: Samples representing acute and convalescent COVID-19 were sourced from the United States, Italy and Spain. PBMCs, B-cell-depleted T cells, or T cells were the source of the cDNA or gDNA that made up the material.

In this sample, this clone turned up once. Assay: immunoSEQ multiplex PCR; the TCRdb copy retains only in-frame clones and omits some. The sample shows some 250,000 clones, approximately 78% of them seen only once. The junction had 6 bases not matched to a gene; V was cut back by 0 bases and J by 2 bases. Germline V lookup: CDR1 SGHRS, CDR2 YFSETQ. This CDR3 has 16 amino acids. Input material: peripheral blood. V gene TRBV5-1 combines with J gene TRBJ2-3; TRBD2 aligns across 7 bases. The clonotype originates from an older woman with active or convalescent COVID-19. The CDR3 loop reads CASSLVAGEITDTQYF. CDR3 sequence (DNA): TGCGCCAGCAGCTTGGTGGCGGGGGAGATCACAGATACGCAGTATTTT. Complete variable domain (other parts from reference TRBV5-1 and TRBJ2-3): KAGVTQTPRYLIKTRGQQVTLSCSPISGHRSVSWYQQTPGQGLQFLFEYFSETQRNKGNFPGRFSGRQFSNSRSEMNVSTLELGDSALYLCASSLVAGEITDTQYFGPGTRLTVL.